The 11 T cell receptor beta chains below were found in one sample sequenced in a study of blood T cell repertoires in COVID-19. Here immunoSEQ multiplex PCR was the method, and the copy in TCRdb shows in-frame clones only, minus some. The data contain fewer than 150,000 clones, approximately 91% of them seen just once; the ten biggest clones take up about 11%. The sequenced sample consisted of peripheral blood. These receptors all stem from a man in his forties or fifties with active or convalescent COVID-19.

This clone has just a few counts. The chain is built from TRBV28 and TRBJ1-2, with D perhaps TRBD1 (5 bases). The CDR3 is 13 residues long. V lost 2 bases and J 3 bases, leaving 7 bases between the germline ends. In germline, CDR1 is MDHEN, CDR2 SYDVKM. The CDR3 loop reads CASSLTQDYGYTF. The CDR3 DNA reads TGTGCCAGCAGTTTAACACAGGACTATGGCTACACCTTC.

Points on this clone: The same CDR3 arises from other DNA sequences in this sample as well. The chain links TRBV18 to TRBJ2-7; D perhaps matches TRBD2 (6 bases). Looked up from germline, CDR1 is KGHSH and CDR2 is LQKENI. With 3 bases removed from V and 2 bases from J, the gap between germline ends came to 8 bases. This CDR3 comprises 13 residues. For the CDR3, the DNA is TGTGCCAGCTCACCGGGCGGGACCTACGAGCAGTACTTC. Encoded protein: CASSPGGTYEQYF.

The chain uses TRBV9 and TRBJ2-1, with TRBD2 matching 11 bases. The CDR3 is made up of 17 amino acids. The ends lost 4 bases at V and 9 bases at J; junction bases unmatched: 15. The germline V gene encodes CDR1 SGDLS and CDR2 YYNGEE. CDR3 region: CASSNHFTSGRMSEQFF. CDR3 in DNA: TGTGCCAGCAGCAACCACTTCACTAGCGGGAGAATGAGTGAGCAGTTCTTC.

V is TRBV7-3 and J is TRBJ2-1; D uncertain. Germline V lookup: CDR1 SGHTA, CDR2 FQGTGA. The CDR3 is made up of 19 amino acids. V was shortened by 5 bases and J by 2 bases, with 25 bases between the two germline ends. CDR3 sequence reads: CASSQPEVVGGGPYNEQFF. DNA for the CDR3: TGTGCCAGCAGCCAACCAGAGGTTGTAGGCGGCGGCCCCTACAATGAGCAGTTCTTC.

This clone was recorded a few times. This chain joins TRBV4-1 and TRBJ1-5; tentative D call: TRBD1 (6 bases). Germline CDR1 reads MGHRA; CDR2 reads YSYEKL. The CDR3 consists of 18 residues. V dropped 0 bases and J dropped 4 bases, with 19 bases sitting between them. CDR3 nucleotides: TGCGCCAGCAGCCAAGATCTGTACAGGGAAAGCACTAATCAGCCCCAGCATTTT. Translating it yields CASSQDLYRESTNQPQHF.

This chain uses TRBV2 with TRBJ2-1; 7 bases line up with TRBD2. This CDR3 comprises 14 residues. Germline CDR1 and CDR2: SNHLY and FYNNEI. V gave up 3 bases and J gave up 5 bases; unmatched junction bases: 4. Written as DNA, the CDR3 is TGTGCCAGCAGTGATCGAGCGGGAAACAATGAGCAGTTCTTC. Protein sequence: CASSDRAGNNEQFF.

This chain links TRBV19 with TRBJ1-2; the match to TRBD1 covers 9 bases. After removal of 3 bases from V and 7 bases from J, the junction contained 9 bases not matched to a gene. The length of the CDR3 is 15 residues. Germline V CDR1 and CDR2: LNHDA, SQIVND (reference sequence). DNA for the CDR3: TGTGCCAGTAGTATCAGGACAGGGGACCCATCTGGCTACACCTTC. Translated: CASSIRTGDPSGYTF.

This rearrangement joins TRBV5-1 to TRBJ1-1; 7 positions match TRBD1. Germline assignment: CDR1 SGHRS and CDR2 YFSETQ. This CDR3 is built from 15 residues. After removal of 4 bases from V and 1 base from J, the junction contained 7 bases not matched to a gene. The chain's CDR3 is CASSPEGARNTEAFF. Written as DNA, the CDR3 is TGCGCCAGCAGCCCCGAGGGGGCTCGGAACACTGAAGCTTTCTTT.

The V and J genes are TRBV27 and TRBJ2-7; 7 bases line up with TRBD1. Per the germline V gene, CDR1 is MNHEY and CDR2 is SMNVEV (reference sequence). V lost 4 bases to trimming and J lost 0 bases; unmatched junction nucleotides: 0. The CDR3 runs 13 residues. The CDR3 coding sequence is TGTGCCAGCAGTTGGGACAGCTCCTACGAGCAGTACTTC. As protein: CASSWDSSYEQYF.

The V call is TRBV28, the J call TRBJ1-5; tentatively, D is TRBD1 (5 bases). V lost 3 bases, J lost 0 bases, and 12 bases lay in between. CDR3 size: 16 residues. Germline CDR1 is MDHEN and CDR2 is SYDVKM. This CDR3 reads CASSLVRGNSNQPQHF. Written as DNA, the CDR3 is TGTGCCAGCAGTTTGGTGCGGGGGAATAGCAATCAGCCCCAGCATTTT.

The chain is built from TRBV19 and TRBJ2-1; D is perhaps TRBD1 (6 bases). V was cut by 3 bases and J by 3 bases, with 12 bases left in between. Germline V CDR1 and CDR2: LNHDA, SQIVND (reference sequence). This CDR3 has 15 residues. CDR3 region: CASSMGAGVYNEQFF. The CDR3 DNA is TGTGCCAGTAGTATGGGCGCAGGGGTCTACAATGAGCAGTTCTTC.